Listed below are T cell receptor beta chains from one sample, sequenced in a study of T cells in Graves' hyperthyroidism and ophthalmopathy. TCRdb analysed the multiplex PCR reads with MiXCR anew, one entry per CDR3 protein. The table includes 500,000 to 650,000 distinct CDR3 sequences, 40% to 55% detected once. Sample: peripheral blood or thyroid tissue (not recorded which). All receptors come from an adult woman with Graves' disease, either hyperthyroidism or ophthalmopathy (not recorded which). CDR3s include the opening cysteine and the closing phenylalanine or tryptophan. The D gene is left open where the match is weak. For some rows the clone size is stated as once, few or many, or as a class when expanded; others skip it.

len: 13; d_gene: NA; v_gene: TRBV14; j_gene: TRBJ1-1; abundance: few; CDR3nt: TGTGCCAGCAGCCAAGATGGAAACACTGAAGCTTTCTTT; CDR3aa: CASSQDGNTEAFF
len: 15; d_gene: NA; v_gene: TRBV20-1; j_gene: TRBJ2-7; abundance: NA; CDR3nt: TGCAGTGCTAGAACTCTCGCGGGGAGCTCCTACGAGCAGTACTTC; CDR3aa: CSARTLAGSSYEQYF
len: 13; d_gene: NA; v_gene: TRBV6-6; j_gene: TRBJ1-1; abundance: many; CDR3nt: TGTGCCAGCAGTGCAACAGGGCCCACTGAAGCTTTCTTT; CDR3aa: CASSATGPTEAFF
len: 17; d_gene: TRBD1; v_gene: TRBV9; j_gene: TRBJ1-1; abundance: few; CDR3nt: TGTGCCAGCAGCCCGACAGGGGCCCCTTCGATGAACACTGAAGCTTTCTTT; CDR3aa: CASSPTGAPSMNTEAFF
len: 16; d_gene: NA; v_gene: TRBV7-8; j_gene: TRBJ1-5; abundance: many; CDR3nt: TGTGCCAGCAGCTTAGGGGCAGGATATAGCAATCAGCCCCAGCATTTT; CDR3aa: CASSLGAGYSNQPQHF
len: 12; d_gene: NA; v_gene: TRBV29-1; j_gene: TRBJ2-3; abundance: few; CDR3nt: TGCAGCGTTGAAGTGTACACAGATACGCAGTATTTT; CDR3aa: CSVEVYTDTQYF
len: 14; d_gene: NA; v_gene: TRBV7-6; j_gene: TRBJ1-2; abundance: NA; CDR3nt: TGTACCAGCAGAGATCGGGTCGGAGGCTATGGCTACACCTTC; CDR3aa: CTSRDRVGGYGYTF
len: 15; d_gene: TRBD1; v_gene: TRBV7-8; j_gene: TRBJ2-7; abundance: NA; CDR3nt: TGTGCCAGCAGCTTAACCTGGACAGGCCCTTACGAGCAGTACTTC; CDR3aa: CASSLTWTGPYEQYF
len: 16; d_gene: TRBD1; v_gene: TRBV12-3/TRBV12-4; j_gene: TRBJ2-7; abundance: NA; CDR3nt: TGTGCCAGCAGTCGGGACAGAATCCCCTCCGTCTACGAGCAGTACTTC; CDR3aa: CASSRDRIPSVYEQYF
len: 17; d_gene: TRBD1; v_gene: TRBV4-2; j_gene: TRBJ1-1; abundance: NA; CDR3nt: TGTGCCAGCAGCCAAGATCGGACAGGGGTAATGAACACTGAAGCTTTCTTT; CDR3aa: CASSQDRTGVMNTEAFF
len: 15; d_gene: TRBD1; v_gene: TRBV10-3; j_gene: TRBJ2-6; abundance: many; CDR3nt: TGTGCCATCAGTGCGGGACAGCCTGGGGCCAACGTCCTGACTTTC; CDR3aa: CAISAGQPGANVLTF
len: 15; d_gene: TRBD2; v_gene: TRBV7-2; j_gene: TRBJ2-5; abundance: many; CDR3nt: TGTGCCAGCAGCTCCGGGACTAGCCTACAAGAGACCCAGTACTTC; CDR3aa: CASSSGTSLQETQYF
len: 16; d_gene: TRBD2; v_gene: TRBV20-1; j_gene: TRBJ2-5; abundance: NA; CDR3nt: TGCAGTGCTAGAGATGGTTCGGGGGGGCCGGGTGAGACCCAGTACTTC; CDR3aa: CSARDGSGGPGETQYF
len: 17; d_gene: TRBD1; v_gene: TRBV5-1; j_gene: TRBJ2-1; abundance: NA; CDR3nt: TGCGCCAGCAGCCTCGGGACAGGGGGCGCCCTCTGGAATGAGCAGTTCTTC; CDR3aa: CASSLGTGGALWNEQFF
len: 17; d_gene: NA; v_gene: TRBV7-2; j_gene: TRBJ1-2; abundance: NA; CDR3nt: TGTGCCAGCAGCTTCGGCTGGGGTTACACCCGACCGAATGGCTACACCTTC; CDR3aa: CASSFGWGYTRPNGYTF
len: 14; d_gene: NA; v_gene: TRBV7-3; j_gene: TRBJ2-2; abundance: many; CDR3nt: TGTGCCAGCAGCTTAATGGGGGGCCCCGGGGAGCTGTTTTTT; CDR3aa: CASSLMGGPGELFF
len: 15; d_gene: NA; v_gene: TRBV25-1; j_gene: TRBJ2-7; abundance: few; CDR3nt: TGTGCCAGCAGTGCCCGGGCTCTCGCGGCGGATCAGCAGTACTTC; CDR3aa: CASSARALAADQQYF
len: 12; d_gene: NA; v_gene: TRBV20-1; j_gene: TRBJ1-5; abundance: NA; CDR3nt: TGCAGTGCTAGTCAGGGAGGTCAGCCCCAGCATTTT; CDR3aa: CSASQGGQPQHF
len: 13; d_gene: TRBD1; v_gene: TRBV12-3/TRBV12-4; j_gene: TRBJ1-2; abundance: many; CDR3nt: TGTGCCAGCCGAGGACAGGGGAGCTATGGCTACACCTTC; CDR3aa: CASRGQGSYGYTF
len: 13; d_gene: NA; v_gene: TRBV7-9; j_gene: TRBJ2-7; abundance: NA; CDR3nt: TGTGCCAGCAGCCCCGGGGATACCTACGAGCAGTACTTC; CDR3aa: CASSPGDTYEQYF
len: 14; d_gene: NA; v_gene: TRBV29-1; j_gene: TRBJ2-2; abundance: many; CDR3nt: TGCAGCGTTATCGGCAGGGGAGTAACCGGGGAGCTGTTTTTT; CDR3aa: CSVIGRGVTGELFF
len: 14; d_gene: NA; v_gene: TRBV5-1; j_gene: TRBJ1-3; abundance: few; CDR3nt: TGCGCCAGCAGCCCGGGGACTGTTGGAAACACCATATATTTT; CDR3aa: CASSPGTVGNTIYF
len: 16; d_gene: NA; v_gene: TRBV2; j_gene: TRBJ1-2; abundance: NA; CDR3nt: NA; CDR3aa: CACSASQGGAPYGYTF
len: 15; d_gene: NA; v_gene: TRBV7-6; j_gene: TRBJ2-1; abundance: NA; CDR3nt: TGTGCCAGCAGCTTATCGCCAGGGGGGCACAATGAGCAGTTCTTC; CDR3aa: CASSLSPGGHNEQFF
len: 18; d_gene: TRBD2; v_gene: TRBV28; j_gene: TRBJ2-2; abundance: NA; CDR3nt: TGTGCCAGCAGGCGATACTGGACTAGCGGGAGGGACGCCGGGGAGCTGTTTTTT; CDR3aa: CASRRYWTSGRDAGELFF
len: 14; d_gene: TRBD2; v_gene: TRBV7-9; j_gene: TRBJ2-1; abundance: few; CDR3nt: TGTGCCAGCAGACAGGGACTAGCGTACAATGAGCAGTTCTTC; CDR3aa: CASRQGLAYNEQFF
len: 10; d_gene: NA; v_gene: TRBV2; j_gene: TRBJ1-2; abundance: NA; CDR3nt: TGTGCCAGCACCGAGTCCTGGACAGCCTTC; CDR3aa: CASTESWTAF
len: 14; d_gene: TRBD1; v_gene: TRBV29-1; j_gene: TRBJ1-2; abundance: many; CDR3nt: TGCAGCGTATCCCCCGGGACAGGAAACTATGGCTACACCTTC; CDR3aa: CSVSPGTGNYGYTF
len: 13; d_gene: NA; v_gene: TRBV10-3; j_gene: TRBJ2-6; abundance: many; CDR3nt: TGTGCCATCAGTGACTCTGGGGCCAACGTCCTGACTTTC; CDR3aa: CAISDSGANVLTF
len: 14; d_gene: TRBD1; v_gene: TRBV20-1; j_gene: TRBJ2-7; abundance: many; CDR3nt: TGCAGTGCTAGACCAAGGACAGGGATGTACGAGCAGTACTTC; CDR3aa: CSARPRTGMYEQYF
len: 17; d_gene: NA; v_gene: TRBV4-3; j_gene: TRBJ1-5; abundance: few; CDR3nt: TGCGCCAGCAGCCAAGAAGTAGTCATCAGAAGCAATCAGCCCCAGCATTTT; CDR3aa: CASSQEVVIRSNQPQHF
len: 12; d_gene: NA; v_gene: TRBV29-1; j_gene: TRBJ2-7; abundance: few; CDR3nt: TGCAGCGTTGCCAGCAATTCCTACGAGCAGTACTTC; CDR3aa: CSVASNSYEQYF
len: 12; d_gene: NA; v_gene: TRBV10-3; j_gene: TRBJ1-3; abundance: NA; CDR3nt: TGTGCCATCCGACAGGAGGCAAACACCATATATTTT; CDR3aa: CAIRQEANTIYF
len: 14; d_gene: TRBD2; v_gene: TRBV20-1; j_gene: TRBJ2-5; abundance: many; CDR3nt: TGCAGTGCTTCGGCTACTAGCGGGAGAGAGACCCAGTACTTC; CDR3aa: CSASATSGRETQYF
len: 13; d_gene: NA; v_gene: TRBV19; j_gene: TRBJ1-2; abundance: NA; CDR3nt: TGTGCCAGTAGTATTCCTATCGTCGGGGGCTACACCTTC; CDR3aa: CASSIPIVGGYTF
len: 15; d_gene: NA; v_gene: TRBV7-9; j_gene: TRBJ1-1; abundance: NA; CDR3nt: TGTGCCAGCAGCCCCAGGGGCGGGAGGGGCACTGAAGCTTTCTTT; CDR3aa: CASSPRGGRGTEAFF
len: 17; d_gene: TRBD2; v_gene: TRBV7-6; j_gene: TRBJ2-5; abundance: many; CDR3nt: TGTGCCAGCAGCCCTTGGACTAGCGGGAGGGCCGAGGAGACCCAGTACTTC; CDR3aa: CASSPWTSGRAEETQYF
len: 13; d_gene: NA; v_gene: TRBV7-8; j_gene: TRBJ1-1; abundance: once; CDR3nt: TGTGCCAGCAGGTCGGGCGGCGACTCTGAAGCTTTCTTT; CDR3aa: CASRSGGDSEAFF
len: 15; d_gene: NA; v_gene: TRBV5-1; j_gene: TRBJ1-6; abundance: NA; CDR3nt: TGCGCCAGCAGCTCCGGACAGCGCAATAATTCACCCCTCCACTTT; CDR3aa: CASSSGQRNNSPLHF
len: 16; d_gene: NA; v_gene: TRBV19; j_gene: TRBJ2-2; abundance: few; CDR3nt: TGTGCCAGTAGTATAGTAAGAGGGGCGAGCACCGGGGAGCTGTTTTTT; CDR3aa: CASSIVRGASTGELFF
len: 16; d_gene: TRBD2; v_gene: TRBV6-1; j_gene: TRBJ2-5; abundance: many; CDR3nt: TGTGCCAGCAGTGGACTAGCGGGAGGTCCCCAAGAGACCCAGTACTTC; CDR3aa: CASSGLAGGPQETQYF
len: 17; d_gene: TRBD2; v_gene: TRBV7-2; j_gene: TRBJ2-2; abundance: many; CDR3nt: TGTGCCAGCAGCTTAGTGTTTCTAGCGGATAGCACCGGGGAGCTGTTTTTT; CDR3aa: CASSLVFLADSTGELFF
len: 14; d_gene: NA; v_gene: TRBV15; j_gene: TRBJ1-2; abundance: NA; CDR3nt: TGTGCCACCAGCACCAACCCTGGACATTATGGCTACACCTTC; CDR3aa: CATSTNPGHYGYTF
len: 15; d_gene: NA; v_gene: TRBV10-2; j_gene: TRBJ1-5; abundance: few; CDR3nt: TGCGCCAGCAGTGAAGGAACGTATAGCAATCAGCCCCAGCATTTT; CDR3aa: CASSEGTYSNQPQHF
len: 13; d_gene: TRBD1; v_gene: TRBV7-9; j_gene: TRBJ2-7; abundance: many; CDR3nt: TGTGCCAGCAGGCTGGCAGGGGGCCACGAGCAGTACTTC; CDR3aa: CASRLAGGHEQYF
len: 14; d_gene: NA; v_gene: TRBV20-1; j_gene: TRBJ2-5; abundance: NA; CDR3nt: TGCAGTGCTAGAAACATCCATAGCAATCAGCCCCAGTACTTC; CDR3aa: CSARNIHSNQPQYF